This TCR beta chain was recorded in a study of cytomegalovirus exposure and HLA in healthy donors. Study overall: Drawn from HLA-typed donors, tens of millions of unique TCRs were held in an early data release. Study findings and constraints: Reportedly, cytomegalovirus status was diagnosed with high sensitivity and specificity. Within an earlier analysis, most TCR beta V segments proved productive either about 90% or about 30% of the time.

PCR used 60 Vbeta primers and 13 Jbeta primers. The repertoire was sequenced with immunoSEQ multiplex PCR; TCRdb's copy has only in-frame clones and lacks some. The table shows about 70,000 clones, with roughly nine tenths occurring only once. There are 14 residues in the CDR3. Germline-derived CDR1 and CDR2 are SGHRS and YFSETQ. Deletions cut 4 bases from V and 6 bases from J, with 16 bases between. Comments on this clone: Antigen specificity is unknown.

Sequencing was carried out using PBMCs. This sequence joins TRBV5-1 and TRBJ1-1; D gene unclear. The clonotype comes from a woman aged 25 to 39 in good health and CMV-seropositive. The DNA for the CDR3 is TGCGCCAGCAGCCACTTAGGCCCAGCGGCTGAAGCTTTCTTT. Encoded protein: CASSHLGPAAEAFF.